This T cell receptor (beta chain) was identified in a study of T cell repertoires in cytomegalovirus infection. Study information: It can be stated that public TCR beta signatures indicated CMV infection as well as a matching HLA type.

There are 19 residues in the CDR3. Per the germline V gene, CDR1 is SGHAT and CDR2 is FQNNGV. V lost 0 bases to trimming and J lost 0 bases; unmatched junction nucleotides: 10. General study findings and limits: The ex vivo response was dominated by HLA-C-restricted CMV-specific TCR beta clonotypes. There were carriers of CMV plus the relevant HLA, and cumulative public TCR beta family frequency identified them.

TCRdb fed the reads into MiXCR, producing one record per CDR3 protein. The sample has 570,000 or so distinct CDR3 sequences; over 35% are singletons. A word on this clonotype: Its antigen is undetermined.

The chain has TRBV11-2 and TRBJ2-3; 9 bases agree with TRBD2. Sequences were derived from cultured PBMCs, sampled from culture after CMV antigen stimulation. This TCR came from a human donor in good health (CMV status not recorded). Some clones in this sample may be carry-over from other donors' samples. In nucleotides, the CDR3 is TGTGCCAGCAGCTTAGATCGGCGAATAGCGGGAGCTAGCACAGATACGCAGTATTTT. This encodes CASSLDRRIAGASTDTQYF.